What follows are 4 T cell receptor beta chains derived from one specimen sequenced in a study of blood T cell repertoires in COVID-19 (dated by TCRdb to about 2020). Library method: the immunoSEQ multiplex PCR assay. In its TCRdb copy, this immuneACCESS table keeps in-frame sequences only and misses some clones. Where compared with another copy, unresolved V genes explain less than half of these, and the others have no known cause. The sample table holds fewer than 300,000 clones, of which approximately 77% were seen once. The top ten constitute around 3.2% of the sample. Sequencing was carried out using peripheral blood. These receptors were collected from a woman aged 18-30 years with acute or convalescent COVID-19.

Remarks on this clone: Additional DNA sequences in this sample encode the identical CDR3. The chain joins TRBV29-1 to TRBJ2-7; TRBD2 matches at 10 bases. Germline-derived CDR1 and CDR2 are SQVTM and ANQGSEA. This CDR3 is built from 12 residues. Trimming took 6 bases from V and 4 from J; bases not matched to a gene: 3. The CDR3 sequence is CSVLAGPYEQYF. The CDR3 DNA sequence: TGCAGCGTACTAGCGGGACCTTACGAGCAGTACTTC.

The V and J genes are TRBV6-2 or TRBV6-3 and TRBJ2-3; 8 bases fit TRBD1. The trim removed 4 bases at V and 4 bases at J, leaving 10 bases unmatched. The V gene's germline CDR1 is MNHEY and CDR2 SVGEGT. This CDR3 is 16 amino acids long. For the CDR3, the DNA is TGTGCCAGCAGTTCCCAGGACAGGGAGTGGCCAGATACGCAGTATTTT. It specifies CASSSQDREWPDTQYF.

The V gene is TRBV29-1, the J gene TRBJ2-3, with 9 bases matching TRBD2. V was clipped by 7 bases and J by 0 bases; unmatched bases: 5. Germline lookup yields CDR1 SQVTM and CDR2 ANQGSEA. This CDR3 comprises 14 residues. The CDR3: CSESSGGSTDTQYF. The CDR3 DNA sequence: TGCAGCGAAAGCAGCGGGGGGAGCACAGATACGCAGTATTTT.

The rearrangement uses TRBV5-1 and TRBJ2-1, with 14 bases matching TRBD2. Germline CDR1 is SGHRS and CDR2 is YFSETQ. With V trimmed by 4 bases and J by 8 bases, 5 bases remained unmatched. This CDR3 region has 15 residues. CDR3: CASSGGLAGVDEQFF. CDR3 DNA: TGCGCCAGCAGCGGGGGACTAGCGGGAGTGGATGAGCAGTTCTTC.